Listed below are T cell receptor beta chains from one sample, sequenced in a study of OX40 agonist ivuxolimab in advanced cancers. Profiling relied on immunoSEQ multiplex PCR, and the TCRdb table lists in-frame clones only, not all of them. Of roughly 60,000 clones listed, about 90% are singletons. The material was CD4+ or CD8+ T cells sorted from blood, obtained in a trial of the OX40 agonist ivuxolimab. The receptors originated from an adult with an advanced solid tumor such as melanoma, head and neck, liver or kidney cancer. CDR3s include the opening cysteine and the closing phenylalanine or tryptophan. The order of the fields is CDR3 protein, CDR3 DNA, J gene, V gene, clone size, D gene. D genes are given only for firm matches. Clone sizes are given selectively: once, few, many, or a class where the clone is expanded.

CASSEMRKGTGMQPQHF | TGTGCCAGCAGTGAAATGAGGAAGGGGACAGGTATGCAGCCCCAGCATTTT | TRBJ1-5 | TRBV2 | NA | TRBD1
CACVTWSGNSYNEQFF | TGTGCCTGCGTTACATGGTCCGGTAACTCCTACAATGAGCAGTTCTTC | TRBJ2-1 | TRBV30 | NA | NA
CASSFSGGWSSGSEDTQYF | TGTGCCAGCAGTTTCAGTGGGGGTTGGTCAAGCGGGAGTGAAGATACGCAGTATTTT | TRBJ2-3 | TRBV28 | NA | TRBD2
CASSSVYPNQPQHF | TGTGCCAGCAGTTCAGTTTATCCAAATCAGCCCCAGCATTTT | TRBJ1-5 | TRBV28 | NA | NA
CASSLVTSYQETQYF | TGTGCCAGCAGCCTAGTGACTTCCTACCAAGAGACCCAGTACTTC | TRBJ2-5 | TRBV7-2 | NA | NA
CASTGTSGGPPSTDTQYF | TGTGCCAGCACCGGGACTAGCGGGGGACCCCCAAGCACAGATACGCAGTATTTT | TRBJ2-3 | TRBV6-4 | once | TRBD2
CASSQERGAEKLFF | TGCGCCAGCAGCCAAGAACGGGGGGCTGAAAAACTGTTTTTT | TRBJ1-4 | TRBV4-3 | NA | NA
CASSENRTPEQFF | TGTGCCAGCAGTGAAAATAGGACTCCTGAGCAGTTCTTC | TRBJ2-1 | TRBV6-1 | NA | NA
CASSLSGRGTPLLIGDNF | TGTGCCAGCAGTTTATCTGGCAGGGGGACACCCCTGTTAATCGGCGATAATTTT | TRBJ1-1 | TRBV27 | NA | TRBD1
CAWSNPQGANEKLFF | TGTGCCTGGTCGAACCCACAGGGGGCTAATGAAAAACTGTTTTTT | TRBJ1-4 | TRBV30 | NA | TRBD1
CASSLSPGSQPQHF | TGTGCCAGCAGTTTATCCCCAGGGAGTCAGCCCCAGCATTTT | TRBJ1-5 | TRBV27 | NA | NA
CASSYSYRTGSTDTQYF | TGCGCCAGCAGCTACTCATACCGGACAGGTTCCACAGATACGCAGTATTTT | TRBJ2-3 | TRBV5-1 | NA | TRBD1
CASSLTGDLRTDTQYF | TGCGCCAGCAGTTTAACAGGGGACCTTCGGACAGATACGCAGTATTTT | TRBJ2-3 | TRBV5-1 | NA | TRBD1
CASRVTDRVGTEAFF | TGTGCCAGCAGGGTTACGGACAGGGTGGGCACTGAAGCTTTCTTT | TRBJ1-1 | TRBV6-4 | NA | TRBD1
CASSSWTGGEKLFF | TGTGCCAGCAGTTCTTGGACAGGGGGTGAAAAACTGTTTTTT | TRBJ1-4 | TRBV28 | NA | TRBD1
CASSPEGANEKLFF | TGTGCCAGCTCACCAGAGGGGGCTAATGAAAAACTGTTTTTT | TRBJ1-4 | TRBV18 | NA | NA
CASSQGPRGPTQYF | TGTGCCAGCAGCCAAGGTCCCCGCGGGCCTACGCAGTATTTT | TRBJ2-3 | TRBV4-2 | NA | NA
CASSLGVDLYGYTF | TGCGCCAGCAGCTTGGGGGTCGACCTCTATGGCTACACCTTC | TRBJ1-2 | TRBV5-1 | NA | NA
CASSITRESEQYF | TGTGCCAGTAGTATCACCCGGGAAAGCGAGCAGTACTTC | TRBJ2-7 | TRBV19 | NA | NA
CSVAYRAQETQYF | TGCAGCGTTGCCTACAGGGCTCAAGAGACCCAGTACTTC | TRBJ2-5 | TRBV29-1 | once | NA
CASRTARGVGEAFF | TGTGCCAGCAGGACCGCCAGGGGAGTTGGTGAAGCTTTCTTT | TRBJ1-1 | TRBV28 | once | NA
CASSSRRLRGTEAFF | TGTGCCAGCAGTTCTAGACGGCTTAGGGGCACTGAAGCTTTCTTT | TRBJ1-1 | TRBV27 | NA | NA
CASSPPGQPYNEQFF | TGTGCCAGCTCACCACCGGGACAGCCCTACAATGAGCAGTTCTTC | TRBJ2-1 | TRBV18 | NA | TRBD1
CASSPGQTTNYEQYF | TGTGCCAGCTCACCGGGACAGACAACTAACTACGAGCAGTACTTC | TRBJ2-7 | TRBV18 | NA | TRBD1
CASSLLRGGGFQQETQYF | TGTGCCAGCAGTTTATTACGGGGGGGCGGATTTCAACAAGAGACCCAGTACTTC | TRBJ2-5 | TRBV28 | NA | TRBD2
CASSLFGTINEKLFF | TGTGCCAGCAGCTTATTCGGGACAATTAATGAAAAACTGTTTTTT | TRBJ1-4 | TRBV7-8 | NA | NA
CASSKYQSNEKLFF | TGTGCCAGCAGCAAATACCAGTCCAATGAAAAACTGTTTTTT | TRBJ1-4 | TRBV5-4 | NA | NA
CASSLNRDTQYF | TGCGCCAGCAGCCTCAACAGAGATACGCAGTATTTT | TRBJ2-3 | TRBV4-3 | once | NA
CASRGQQVYGYTF | TGTGCCAGTCGAGGGCAGCAAGTCTATGGCTACACCTTC | TRBJ1-2 | TRBV19 | NA | NA
CASSLKRSGGRTDTQYF | TGTGCCAGCAGCTTAAAGCGATCAGGGGGACGTACAGATACGCAGTATTTT | TRBJ2-3 | TRBV7-9 | NA | TRBD1
CASSHGRGQPQHF | TGTGCCAGCAGTCATGGCAGGGGCCAGCCCCAGCATTTT | TRBJ1-5 | TRBV27 | NA | NA
CASSLGQANNEQFF | TGCGCCAGCAGCTTGGGACAGGCCAACAATGAGCAGTTCTTC | TRBJ2-1 | TRBV5-1 | NA | NA
CASSLARGGTNEKLFF | TGTGCCAGCAGCTTAGCGCGGGGGGGAACTAATGAAAAACTGTTTTTT | TRBJ1-4 | TRBV7-8 | NA | NA
CASSLTSLLYNEQFF | TGTGCCAGCAGCCTCACTAGTTTGCTGTACAATGAGCAGTTCTTC | TRBJ2-1 | TRBV27 | once | NA
CASSELYSNSPLHF | TGTGCCAGCAGTGAACTCTACTCTAATTCACCCCTCCACTTT | TRBJ1-6 | TRBV2 | few | NA
CASSYSGLSSEKLFF | TGTGCCAGCAGTTACTCGGGTCTCTCATCTGAAAAACTGTTTTTT | TRBJ1-4 | TRBV6-5 | NA | NA
CASSSTGDREDYEQYF | TGTGCCAGCAGCTCCACGGGGGACAGAGAGGACTACGAGCAGTACTTC | TRBJ2-7 | TRBV7-8 | NA | NA
CASSPSDRQETQYF | TGTGCCAGCAGCCCATCGGACAGACAAGAGACCCAGTACTTC | TRBJ2-5 | TRBV6-5 | NA | NA
CASSSPGLSNEQFF | TGTGCCAGCAGTTCTCCGGGACTATCCAATGAGCAGTTCTTC | TRBJ2-1 | TRBV6-5 | NA | TRBD2
CASSAGLANTGELFF | TGTGCCAGCAGCGCGGGACTAGCGAACACCGGGGAGCTGTTTTTT | TRBJ2-2 | TRBV9 | NA | TRBD2
CASSLVAGARDTQYF | TGTGCCAGCAGCTTAGTAGCGGGAGCCCGGGATACGCAGTATTTT | TRBJ2-3 | TRBV7-8 | NA | TRBD2
CASSRTGTTNTGELFF | TGTGCCAGCAGTCGAACCGGGACCACGAACACCGGGGAGCTGTTTTTT | TRBJ2-2 | TRBV7-2 | NA | NA
CASSPFSSLANTEAFF | TGTGCCAGCTCACCTTTCAGCTCCCTAGCGAACACTGAAGCTTTCTTT | TRBJ1-1 | TRBV18 | NA | NA
CASSADLGTGELFF | TGTGCCAGCAGCGCGGACTTGGGGACCGGGGAGCTGTTTTTT | TRBJ2-2 | TRBV7-3 | NA | NA
CASSIGQGRWTEAFF | TGTGCCAGTAGTATAGGACAGGGGAGATGGACTGAAGCTTTCTTT | TRBJ1-1 | TRBV19 | NA | TRBD1
CASSQEAGSYNSPLHF | TGTGCCAGCAGCCAGGAAGCCGGGTCCTATAATTCACCCCTCCACTTT | TRBJ1-6 | TRBV4-2 | NA | NA
CASSVGPGSSYEQYF | TGTGCCAGCAGCGTAGGCCCGGGGAGCTCCTACGAGCAGTACTTC | TRBJ2-7 | TRBV9 | once | NA
CASAGGEVADTQYF | TGCGCCAGCGCAGGGGGGGAGGTTGCAGATACGCAGTATTTT | TRBJ2-3 | TRBV5-1 | NA | NA